This TCR beta chain was identified during a study of cytomegalovirus exposure and HLA in healthy donors (dated by TCRdb to about 2017). As for the study more broadly: According to an earlier analysis of 587 of the donors, 200 million or so T cells yielded some 110 million unique TCR beta sequences and about 280 Gb of sequence data. The genetic ancestry cluster associated with self-reported Caucasian donors included about 81% of the roughly 400 genotyped donors. All discovery cohort repertoires had been generated on a single sequencing platform. In a later analysis, previously published TCR beta repertoires from 600 to 850 donors were re-analyzed and high-resolution HLA genotyping was added so that TCR occurrence patterns could be studied. Across under 500 genotyped donors of the cohort, an average of 235,054 unique TCR beta nucleotide sequences per donor were sequenced, and roughly 20% of those sequences were non-productive. Both class I and class II loci were covered by HLA typing, at four-digit resolution. To decide whether each TCR beta V gene segment behaved as functional or pseudogenic, an earlier analysis of nearly 600 of the donors relied on high-throughput TCR beta sequencing. The T cell repertoires of several hundred subjects were profiled by immunosequencing and related to cytomegalovirus serostatus. Roughly 5 DR-DQ haplotypes were handled as single units for association and clustering, since linkage in the cohort was strong. Typing coverage varied by locus: roughly 620-640 donors for A, B, C, DRB1 and DQB1; approximately 560 for DQA1; some 610 for DPA1; roughly 450 for DPB1. Genome-wide SNP genotypes for about 65% of the roughly 700 donors were used in a later genetic analysis, which treated that subset as a discovery cohort. Donor age, sex, ethnicity and CMV serostatus were compiled together with the repertoire data. Rather than drawing on any new phenotypic data, the later analysis identified candidate immune exposures from TCR beta sequences and the way those sequences occurred across donors. A separate validation cohort of approximately 120 different subjects was used in addition to the 666-subject first cohort. The study aimed to test whether cataloging public T cell receptors could reveal signatures of past pathogen exposure. Roughly 300 gigabases of sequencing data and around 85 million unique TCR sequences made up an early release that covered several hundred HLA-typed donors. To predict cytomegalovirus infection status, the study brought together high-throughput TCR immunosequencing, statistical association of individual TCRs with disease status, and machine learning. Summary of the overall study and its limitations: Because counts were too low, roughly 17 rarely observed V segments, including chromosome 9 orphons, were left out of the earlier analysis of 587 of the donors. Roughly uniform sequencing depth across donors was assumed in presence/absence analyses, although this assumption may not hold. In a later genetic analysis, fewer N-insertions in productive TCRs were reported among donors in an Asian-associated ancestry cluster than the 666-donor mean. In a later analysis, HLA-associated TCR beta chains were found to be more clonally expanded and to have lower generation probabilities than equally common non-associated chains. In vitro tests confirmed that a few of the cytomegalovirus-associated TCR beta chains recognize cytomegalovirus antigens. The classifier was reported to diagnose cytomegalovirus status with high specificity and sensitivity in both the original and validation cohorts. When HLA alleles, especially DR and DQ, strongly co-occurred, TCR associations were difficult to assign to individual alleles. The 87-base-pair reads could not distinguish some IMGT-functional V segments, including TRBV6-2 and TRBV6-3, so those segments were excluded. An association between a missense DCLRE1C variant and V-gene and J-gene trimming of TCR beta chains was found in a later genetic analysis and replicated in an independent cohort. A later analysis associated about 18,000 TCR beta sequences with specific HLA alleles at a false discovery rate of 0.05. While some public TCRs were present in many individuals, most TCR sequences turned up only very rarely across donors. A total of about 180 TCR beta chains were listed by the study as associated with cytomegalovirus. The authors suggested that the approach could potentially be extended to other disease states and immunological phenotypes. The sequencing pipeline was judged likely to have produced a cluster of highly shared sequence variants as a technical artifact. Correlated functional status among segregating V segments might reflect linkage disequilibrium, but an unknown experimental factor could not be ruled out. A further reported finding was that TCR beta sequences accurately predicted the HLA-A and HLA-B alleles for most subjects in the first cohort. CMV serostatus was the only immune exposure information available for the cohort. An earlier analysis of approximately 530 of the donors showed that most TCR beta V segments appeared in productive rearrangements either about 90% or about 30% of the time, which broadly matched IMGT annotations. This cohort had only TCR beta chains sequenced, and the lack of alpha or paired-chain data limited which features could be detected. According to a later analysis, TCR association rates differed among HLA loci, with DRB1 alleles showing the most associated TCRs and HLA-C alleles showing the fewest. Because HLA typing was missing for some donors at each locus, association tests included only the typed subset. Several of the top co-occurrence clusters appeared to be linked to parvovirus B19, influenza, CMV and Epstein-Barr virus, according to a later analysis. In a later analysis, most CMV-associated TCR beta chains were found to appear HLA-restricted, with HLA associations seemingly driven largely by CMV exposure.

Libraries came from the immunoSEQ multiplex PCR assay. For the multiplex PCR, a mixture combining 60 forward primers for TCR Vbeta segments and 13 reverse primers for TCR Jbeta segments was used. Amplification of the CDR3 region of rearranged TCR beta genes was performed with a multiplex PCR assay on genomic DNA. On the Illumina HiSeq System, the amplified TCR beta libraries were sequenced as 87-base-pair reads. On the study's bioinformatics: A later analysis tallied some 79 million unique TCR beta chains across the 610 or so repertoires, and about 10 million of those chains were shared by two or more donors. A nearest-neighbor algorithm error-corrected the raw reads and collapsed the reads into unique sequences, merging closely related sequences to remove PCR and sequencing errors. CDR3 sequences were aligned to IMGT reference sequences to assign V, D and J gene segments. For a sequence to be retained, a match of at least six nucleotides was required to both a V gene segment and a J gene segment. Rearrangements were classified as productive when the CDR3 lacked stop codons and remained in frame with V and J, and all other rearrangements were classified as non-productive. Following IMGT convention, CDR3 was defined as the stretch from the second conserved V-encoded cysteine up to the conserved J-encoded phenylalanine. The earlier analysis of 587 of the donors excluded sequences that lacked an unambiguous match to a single V gene segment. In an earlier analysis of several hundred of the donors, V segments were called functional above 56.7% productive rearrangements and were called segregating when the between-donor standard deviation exceeded 5%. A statistical classification framework was built for diagnosing cytomegalovirus status from the catalog of TCR beta chain sequences. V and J gene assignment, in a later analysis, came from comparing TCR nucleotide sequences with IMGT/GENE-DB human TR gene sequences. A later analysis assigned CDR3 sequences and most-parsimonious VDJ recombination scenarios with the TCRdist pipeline. In a later analysis, each TCR beta chain was defined by its CDR3 amino acid sequence together with its V-gene family, and reads without a unique V-gene family were excluded. To address suspected cross-contamination and a sequencing artifact, a later analysis removed under 600 highly shared, low-generation-probability nucleotide sequences. In a later analysis, a clonal expansion index for each public chain was calculated from normalized within-repertoire ranks of inferred template counts. In a later analysis, generation probabilities were computed using a VDJ recombination model fitted to out-of-frame rearrangements, and the results were checked against IGoR. In a later analysis, hypergeometric tests were used to score TCR-TCR, TCR-HLA and TCR-CMV co-occurrence, with a repertoire-size bias correction applied to TCR pairs. A later analysis estimated false discovery rates by permuting HLA or CMV assignments 20 times. A later analysis grouped co-occurring TCRs with DBSCAN, adding TCRdist sequence similarity when clustering within HLA-allele-positive subsets. Co-occurrence clustering excluded repertoires with fewer than 30,000 or more than 120,000 public chains, plus five with anomalous nucleotide sharing. TCRdb's version of the immuneACCESS table is confined to in-frame rearrangements and falls short of the full clone set. An unresolved V gene accounts for under half of the shortfall where checked; the remainder is of unknown origin. Clone size and V and J calls were adopted from that table, with D and trimming inferred from the DNA. This sample holds more than 150,000 clones; 82% were observed only once. The ten largest clonotypes hold about 1.5% of the sample.

According to the germline V gene, CDR1 reads SGDLS and CDR2 reads YYNGEE. There are 16 amino acids in the CDR3, from cysteine to phenylalanine inclusive. Just the 48-base CDR3 DNA is kept, in frame starting at base 1. V loses 3 bases, J loses 3 bases, and the germline ends lie 19 bases apart. The cohort comprised 670 or so healthy bone marrow donors. Cohort members were all nominally healthy when sampled, although unrecorded immune exposures were likely present. The donor was CMV seronegative and was included in the group of 352 seronegative cohort members. Each donor provided a peripheral blood sample, and peripheral blood mononuclear cells were used for TCR beta sequencing. The Qiagen DNeasy Blood Extraction Kit was used to extract genomic DNA from the blood cell samples. This clone has a single count. The antigen it recognizes is unknown. Per-base qualities were not stored, and no clone one base away is much larger.

The sequence is built from TRBV9 and TRBJ2-7, with TRBD1 perhaps the D gene, on 6 matching bases. The TCR comes from a man in his forties or fifties in good health and CMV-seronegative. The sequencing sample was made of PBMCs. The nucleotide sequence reads TGTGCCAGCAGCGAAGGACCCTTTCTAGGGGGCTACGAGCAGTACTTC. Protein translation: CASSEGPFLGGYEQYF.